One and the same sample provided the 18 T cell receptor beta chains below, sequenced in a study of T-cell reconstitution after alpha-beta-depleted transplantation in children (TCRdb year 2016). The library was built by means of PCR. The run used an Illumina HiSeq 2500. Molecular barcoding was employed in the preparation of TCR libraries, with unique molecular identifiers being used to normalize TCRbeta repertoire quantification. The public sequencing data were trimmed at Q25 with fastp and processed into clonotypes with MiXCR by TCRdb, which kept only in-frame beta chains. Every entry covers one CDR3 protein and lists the most common genes and DNA from its rows. The sample table lists approximately 400,000 distinct CDR3 sequences, approximately 10% of them with a count of one. Roughly 5.5% of the sample is held by the ten biggest clonotypes. The input for sequencing was PBMCs from the stem cell graft donor, taken from the stem cell graft. These receptors were collected from a human donor who donated a stem cell graft to a child with acute myeloid leukemia.

This clonotype has only one observation. This rearrangement joins TRBV6-1 to TRBJ1-3; TRBD1 might be the D (5 bases). Germline V gene sequence: CDR1 MNHNS, CDR2 SASEGT. The CDR3 runs to 15 residues. Trimming shortened V by 4 bases and J by 0 bases, and 10 bases separated the two germline ends. The CDR3 DNA is TGTGCCAGCAGTGGAACAGGAGACTCTGGAAACACCATATATTTT. Translation gives CASSGTGDSGNTIYF.

The rearrangement uses TRBV7-2 and TRBJ2-7, with 10 bases matching TRBD2. Per the germline V gene, CDR1 is SGHTA and CDR2 is FQGNSA. The CDR3 length is 15 residues. J gave up 1 base and V 5 bases, and 5 bases lay outside the gene matches. CDR3 sequence (DNA): TGTGCCAGCAGCCCCGCAGCGGGAGGGTCCTACGAGCAGTACTTC. It codes for CASSPAAGGSYEQYF.

This clonotype came up many times. The chain couples TRBV7-9 to TRBJ2-7; 9 bases are shared with TRBD1. The CDR3 covers 14 residues. Germline CDR1 reads SEHNR; CDR2 reads FQNEAQ (reference sequence). V was pared by 5 bases and J by 5 bases, with 7 bases of the junction left unmatched. CDR3 DNA: TGTGCCAGCAGCCTAGGACAGGGGATCAACGAGCAGTACTTC. Its protein product is CASSLGQGINEQYF.

Only a few counts were recorded for this clonotype. The chain links TRBV20-1 to TRBJ2-7; 9 nucleotides match TRBD1. Germline lookup yields CDR1 DFQATT and CDR2 SNEGSKA (reference sequence). The CDR3 totals 14 residues. V was pared by 1 base and J by 3 bases, with 4 bases of the junction left unmatched. CDR3 sequence (DNA): TGCAGTGCTAGAGGTCGGGACAGGGACTACGAGCAGTACTTC. The encoded protein is CSARGRDRDYEQYF.

This clonotype occurred a few times. This CDR3 is CSLIEGQGGNEQFF. CDR3 DNA: TGCAGTCTTATCGAGGGACAGGGGGGCAATGAGCAGTTCTTC. The J gene is TRBJ2-1, the V gene TRBV20-1; TRBD1 aligns across 11 bases. The CDR3 runs 14 residues. Germline V gives CDR1 DFQATT, CDR2 SNEGSKA (reference sequence). Trimming at V came to 8 bases and at J to 6 bases, leaving 9 bases not matched to a gene.

This clonotype appeared many times. The chain recombines TRBV12-3 or TRBV12-4 with TRBJ2-7; TRBD1 matches 7 bases. V was pared by 4 bases and J by 0 bases, with 0 bases of the junction left unmatched. The CDR3 has 13 amino acids. CDR3 sequence: CASSWDSSYEQYF. In DNA, the CDR3 is TGTGCCAGCAGTTGGGACAGCTCCTACGAGCAGTACTTC.

This rearrangement joins TRBV2 to TRBJ2-3; 8 positions match TRBD2. The length of the CDR3 is 15 residues. Losses at the gene ends were 9 bases for V and 0 bases for J; bases not matched to a gene: 8. CDR1 SNHLY and CDR2 FYNNEI come from the germline V gene. Here the CDR3 DNA reads TGTGCCAGGCAAGGTGTAGCGGGGAGCACAGATACGCAGTATTTT. It translates to CARQGVAGSTDTQYF.

The chain has TRBV5-1 and TRBJ2-5; D not certain. Between the trimmed V and J ends, which lost 1 base and 1 base, there was a span of 8 bases. Germline loops: CDR1 SGHRS, CDR2 YFSETQ. The CDR3 consists of 14 residues. The CDR3 reads CASSLRPAQETQYF. The CDR3 DNA sequence: TGCGCCAGCAGCTTGAGGCCAGCCCAAGAGACCCAGTACTTC.

The genes are TRBV4-2 and TRBJ2-1; TRBD2 agrees at 11 bases. The CDR3 length is 16 residues. V lost 2 bases to trimming and J lost 2 bases; unmatched junction nucleotides: 2. Germline loops: CDR1 LGHNA, CDR2 YNFKEQ. This CDR3 reads CASSQNSGGAYNEQFF. The CDR3 nucleotides read TGTGCCAGCAGCCAAAATAGCGGGGGGGCCTACAATGAGCAGTTCTTC.

This rearrangement joins TRBV7-8 to TRBJ2-7, with 7 nucleotides matching TRBD1. The V gene end was trimmed by 5 bases and the J gene end by 0 bases; junction bases not matched to a gene: 13. The CDR3 spans 17 residues. Germline CDR1 SGHVS, CDR2 FQNEAQ. The CDR3 spells CASSTKPGTESSYEQYF. DNA of the CDR3: TGTGCCAGCAGCACAAAACCTGGGACAGAGAGCTCCTACGAGCAGTACTTC.

This sequence joins TRBV11-2 and TRBJ2-2; 9 positions agree with TRBD2. V dropped 1 base and J dropped 0; count of bases not matched to a gene: 3. Germline CDR1 SGHAT, CDR2 FQNNGV. The CDR3 covers 17 residues. The CDR3 DNA reads TGTGCCAGCAGCTTAGTCCCTAGCGGGGCGAACACCGGGGAGCTGTTTTTT. Translation: CASSLVPSGANTGELFF.

This clonotype came up once. The chain is built from TRBV5-1 and TRBJ2-5; tentative D call: TRBD2 (6 bases). Per germline, CDR1 SGHRS and CDR2 YFSETQ. The CDR3 is 15 residues long. The V end lost 0 bases, the J end lost 5 bases, and 14 bases lay between the germline ends. As DNA, the CDR3 is TGCGCCAGCAGCTTGGTACCCGGGAGCGGGGAGACCCAGTACTTC. Its protein is CASSLVPGSGETQYF.

This clonotype was counted between two and nine times. The chain employs TRBV6-5 and TRBJ2-5; D may be TRBD2 (5 bases). Per germline, CDR1 MNHEY and CDR2 SVGAGI. The V end lost 4 bases, the J end lost 7 bases, and 19 bases lay between the germline ends. CDR3 length: 15 residues. The CDR3 reads CASSSLASRGGTQYF. The CDR3 nucleotides are TGTGCCAGCAGTTCCCTTGCCAGCCGGGGTGGGACCCAGTACTTC.

On this clonotype itself: At one end the junction does not follow the germline gene, possibly because of a read error. The gene calls are TRBV12-3 or TRBV12-4 and TRBJ1-4; tentative D call: TRBD1 (6 bases). This CDR3 has 13 residues. For the CDR3, the DNA is TGTGCCGCTAAGGGGGGAATTAATAAAAAACTGTTTTTT. Translated: CAAKGGINKKLFF.

The rearrangement joins TRBV4-3 to TRBJ2-3; a possible D gene is TRBD1 (6 bases). Germline lookup yields CDR1 LGHNA and CDR2 YSLEER. This CDR3 is 12 amino acids long. V was clipped by 1 base and J by 11 bases, with 10 bases between them. The DNA for the CDR3 is TGCGCCAGCAGCCAAGGGCCGGGACAGCAGTATTTT. Protein sequence: CASSQGPGQQYF.

This clonotype came up a few times. The chain combines TRBV20-1 with TRBJ2-7; 14 positions agree with TRBD2. The CDR3 has 15 amino acids. Germline CDR1 DFQATT, CDR2 SNEGSKA (reference sequence). V gave up 2 bases and J gave up 9 bases; unmatched junction bases: 9. Written as DNA, the CDR3 is TGCAGTGCTAGACCTGGGACTAGCGGGAGTTCAATGCAGTACTTC. It translates to CSARPGTSGSSMQYF.

The chain combines TRBV10-3 with TRBJ2-7; D is possibly TRBD2 (5 bases). The length of the CDR3 is 12 residues. The V end was cut by 11 bases, the J end by 2 bases, with 13 bases between. Germline values: CDR1 ENHRY, CDR2 SYGVKD. The CDR3 region has the DNA TGTGCCCATTCGGGATCGCCCTACGAGCAGTACTTC. It specifies CAHSGSPYEQYF.

This clonotype was counted a few times. This chain joins TRBV6-1 and TRBJ2-2, with 7 bases that match TRBD1. The CDR3 consists of 16 residues. Germline-derived CDR1 and CDR2 are MNHNS and SASEGT. The V segment lost 8 bases and the J segment 1 base; nucleotides outside the gene matches: 10. CDR3 DNA sequence: TGTGCCAGCGGAAGAGGACAGGACCTGAACACCGGGGAGCTGTTTTTT. It is translated as CASGRGQDLNTGELFF.